This paragraph covers one T cell receptor beta chain sequence. The sample comes from a study of cytomegalovirus exposure and HLA in healthy donors. In the PCR, 60 Vbeta and 13 Jbeta primers were used. TCRdb's copy holds only in-frame clones and misses some; the assay was immunoSEQ multiplex PCR. The sample records 80,000 or so clones, around 75% being singletons. The CDR3 sequence is 15 residues long. V gave up 3 bases and J gave up 4 bases; unmatched junction bases: 5. CDR1 is SGHRS, CDR2 YFSETQ, per germline. The chain links TRBV5-1 to TRBJ1-4, with 8 bases identical to TRBD1. This receptor was obtained from a middle-aged woman in good health and CMV-seronegative. The specimen sequenced was PBMCs. The CDR3 loop reads CASSWTGRGNEKLFF. The CDR3 coding sequence is TGCGCCAGCAGCTGGACAGGGAGGGGTAATGAAAAACTGTTTTTT. The full variable domain, rest sourced from reference TRBV5-1 and TRBJ1-4, is KAGVTQTPRYLIKTRGQQVTLSCSPISGHRSVSWYQQTPGQGLQFLFEYFSETQRNKGNFPGRFSGRQFSNSRSEMNVSTLELGDSALYLCASSWTGRGNEKLFFGSGTQLSVL.